Below, 22 T cell receptor beta chains from the same sample are listed, as sequenced in a study of blood T cell repertoires in COVID-19. Data came from immunoSEQ multiplex PCR; TCRdb stores just in-frame clones and leaves some out. The sample shows roughly 65,000 clones, about 82% of them seen only once. Material for sequencing was peripheral blood. The receptors were gathered from a human donor in a cohort sampled during active COVID-19.

The sample holds a few counts of this clone. The rearrangement links TRBV30 to TRBJ1-2; 8 bases fit TRBD1. The V gene's germline CDR1 is GTSNPN and CDR2 SVGIG (reference sequence). J gave up 13 bases and V 1 base, and 11 bases lay outside the gene matches. The CDR3 spans 13 residues. The CDR3 is CAWSDGQGIIGTF. The CDR3 DNA reads TGTGCCTGGAGTGATGGACAGGGAATAATAGGCACCTTC.

The chain recombines TRBV12-3 or TRBV12-4 with TRBJ1-1; 8 bases map to TRBD1. CDR3 length equals 12 residues. With 8 bases clipped from V and 10 bases from J, the junction kept 9 bases outside the gene matches. The CDR3 DNA sequence: TGTGCCAGCGCAAGACAGGGGCGGAGAGCTTTCTTT. It yields the protein CASARQGRRAFF.

The chain recombines TRBV7-2 with TRBJ2-3, with TRBD2 matching over 9 bases. In germline, CDR1 is SGHTA, CDR2 FQGNSA. V lost 1 base, J lost 6 bases, and 14 bases stayed unmatched. This CDR3 spans 18 amino acids. In DNA form, the CDR3 reads TGTGCCAGCAGCTTAGTAAGGGTAGCGCGGGGGGGGTCCGATACGCAGTATTTT. The encoded protein is CASSLVRVARGGSDTQYF. Based on the CDR3 plus reference TRBV7-2 and TRBJ2-3, the full variable domain is GAGVSQSPSNKVTEKGKDVELRCDPISGHTALYWYRQSLGQGLEFLIYFQGNSAPDKSGLPSDRFSAERTGGSVSTLTIQRTQQEDSAVYLCASSLVRVARGGSDTQYFGPGTRLTVL.

Judged by abundance, this clone is medium-sized. V and J are TRBV28 and TRBJ2-7, with TRBD1 identical over 9 bases. V dropped 6 bases and J dropped 4; count of bases not matched to a gene: 10. Germline CDR1 and CDR2: MDHEN and SYDVKM. This CDR3 is 15 amino acids long. This chain's CDR3 is CASSSLGQGKYEQYF. The CDR3 nucleotides are TGTGCCAGCAGCTCTCTAGGACAGGGGAAATACGAGCAGTACTTC.

The chain has TRBV5-1 and TRBJ2-3; the D gene is possibly TRBD1 (5 bases). Germline assignment: CDR1 SGHRS and CDR2 YFSETQ. V shed 1 base and J shed 4 bases, with 7 bases lying between them. This CDR3 spans 13 amino acids. This CDR3 reads CASSLQGADTQYF. The CDR3 DNA reads TGCGCCAGCAGCTTGCAGGGCGCAGATACGCAGTATTTT.

This clone was counted a single time. V and J are TRBV3-1 (or the pseudogene TRBV3-2) and TRBJ1-2; 9 bases agree with TRBD1. Trimming cost V 4 bases and J 7 bases; bases outside gene matches: 10. The CDR3 covers 15 residues. The germline gives CDR1 LGHDT, CDR2 YNNKEL (reference sequence). CDR3 residues: CASSRAAGTGFGYTF. DNA for the CDR3: TGTGCCAGCAGCCGAGCAGCCGGGACAGGGTTTGGCTACACCTTC.

The rearrangement links TRBV19 to TRBJ2-2, with D hard to call. The CDR3 contains 13 residues. Germline V CDR1 and CDR2: LNHDA, SQIVND (reference sequence). The V end was cut by 8 bases, the J end by 0 bases, with 7 bases between. The CDR3 protein is CASHVTNTGELFF. CDR3 DNA sequence: TGTGCCAGTCATGTCACGAACACCGGGGAGCTGTTTTTT.

The rearrangement uses TRBV9 and TRBJ2-6; 10 nucleotides line up with TRBD1. With V trimmed by 4 bases and J by 2 bases, 12 bases remained unmatched. Germline CDR1 is SGDLS and CDR2 is YYNGEE. This CDR3 has 19 amino acids. The CDR3 DNA reads as TGTGCCAGCAGCTTAACGCTGGGGGACAGGGGCACTGGGGCCAACGTCCTGACTTTC. Encoded protein: CASSLTLGDRGTGANVLTF.

This clone showed up just once. This chain uses TRBV28 with TRBJ1-6; no reliable D call. The CDR3 length is 13 residues. With 5 bases removed from V and 9 bases from J, the gap between germline ends came to 11 bases. CDR1 and CDR2 from the germline V gene are MDHEN and SYDVKM. The CDR3: CASSPTRVSPLHF. The DNA for the CDR3 is TGTGCCAGCAGTCCCACTCGGGTTTCACCCCTCCACTTT. Complete variable domain (other parts from reference TRBV28 and TRBJ1-6): DVKVTQSSRYLVKRTGEKVFLECVQDMDHENMFWYRQDPGLGLRLIYFSYDVKMKEKGDIPEGYSVSREKKERFSLILESASTNQTSMYLCASSPTRVSPLHFGNGTRLTVT.

V gene TRBV5-1 combines with J gene TRBJ1-1; tentatively, D is TRBD1 (6 bases). Germline V CDR1 and CDR2: SGHRS, YFSETQ. The CDR3 is 14 amino acids. V was trimmed by 4 bases and J by 4 bases, leaving 14 bases between them. The CDR3 sequence: CASSVKQGPTEAFF. The CDR3 coding sequence is TGCGCCAGCAGCGTGAAACAGGGCCCCACTGAAGCTTTCTTT.

The sample holds one count of this clone. This rearrangement joins TRBV4-3 to TRBJ2-2; TRBD2 aligns across 15 bases. V shed 5 bases, J shed 6 bases, and the junction held 10 bases outside the gene matches. This CDR3 is built from 18 residues. The germline gives CDR1 LGHNA, CDR2 YSLEER. The DNA of the CDR3 is TGCGCCAGCAGCGTGGAAGGACTAGCGGGGGGGCAGTCCGGGGAGCTGTTTTTT. Its translation is CASSVEGLAGGQSGELFF.

The chain links TRBV6-1 to TRBJ2-3; 8 nucleotides agree with TRBD1. Germline assignment: CDR1 MNHNS and CDR2 SASEGT. V shed 5 bases and J 2 bases; nucleotides not matched to a gene: 3. This CDR3 contains 14 residues. The CDR3 here is CASSWTGPTDTQYF. As DNA, the CDR3 is TGTGCCAGCAGTTGGACAGGGCCCACAGATACGCAGTATTTT.

The rearrangement links TRBV5-1 to TRBJ1-2; tentative D call: TRBD1 (5 bases). This CDR3 comprises 14 residues. Between the trimmed V and J ends, which lost 0 bases and 6 bases, there was a span of 12 bases. Germline V gene lookup returns CDR1 SGHRS and CDR2 YFSETQ. In DNA, the CDR3 is TGCGCCAGCAGCTTGGGGGCCAGGGCGGATGGCTACACCTTC. Its translation is CASSLGARADGYTF. Complete variable domain (other parts from reference TRBV5-1 and TRBJ1-2): KAGVTQTPRYLIKTRGQQVTLSCSPISGHRSVSWYQQTPGQGLQFLFEYFSETQRNKGNFPGRFSGRQFSNSRSEMNVSTLELGDSALYLCASSLGARADGYTFGSGTRLTVV.

The V gene is TRBV12-3 or TRBV12-4, the J gene TRBJ1-2, with a tentative D call TRBD1 (6 bases). Trimming removed 6 bases from V and 7 bases from J, with 15 bases in between. The CDR3 is made up of 13 amino acids. CDR3 protein: CASSRQVISGYTF. CDR3 DNA: TGTGCCAGCAGCCGACAGGTTATCTCTGGCTACACCTTC.

V usage is TRBV28 and J usage is TRBJ1-5; 10 nucleotides agree with TRBD1. V trimming: 3 bases; J trimming: 0 bases; junction bases outside the gene matches: 5. The CDR3 has 17 amino acids. Germline V gives CDR1 MDHEN, CDR2 SYDVKM. CDR3 DNA: TGTGCCAGCAGTTTGGGACAGGGGCGTTATAGCAATCAGCCCCAGCATTTT. Protein sequence: CASSLGQGRYSNQPQHF. The full variable domain, rest sourced from reference TRBV28 and TRBJ1-5, is DVKVTQSSRYLVKRTGEKVFLECVQDMDHENMFWYRQDPGLGLRLIYFSYDVKMKEKGDIPEGYSVSREKKERFSLILESASTNQTSMYLCASSLGQGRYSNQPQHFGDGTRLSIL.

J is TRBJ1-6 and V is TRBV28, with D possibly TRBD1 on 6 matching bases. Trimming removed 2 bases at V and 9 bases at J, with 14 bases between. This CDR3 has 15 residues. The germline CDR1 and CDR2 sequences are MDHEN and SYDVKM. CDR3: CASSLEAGVGSPLHF. For the CDR3, the DNA is TGTGCCAGCAGTTTAGAGGCAGGGGTTGGTTCACCCCTCCACTTT. Full variable domain (rest looked up from reference TRBV28 and TRBJ1-6): DVKVTQSSRYLVKRTGEKVFLECVQDMDHENMFWYRQDPGLGLRLIYFSYDVKMKEKGDIPEGYSVSREKKERFSLILESASTNQTSMYLCASSLEAGVGSPLHFGNGTRLTVT.

This clone was found a few times. V gene TRBV3-1 (or the pseudogene TRBV3-2) combines with J gene TRBJ1-6; D is possibly TRBD1 (5 bases). CDR3 length equals 14 residues. The germline V gene encodes CDR1 LGHDT and CDR2 YNNKEL (reference sequence). V shed 4 bases and J shed 11 bases, with 15 bases lying between them. This CDR3 is CASSLLSGGAPLHF. The DNA for the CDR3 is TGTGCCAGCAGCCTACTTAGTGGGGGGGCACCCCTCCACTTT.

The CDR3 loop is CASSQEGLAGGYRTDTQYF. In DNA, the CDR3 is TGTGCCAGCAGCCAAGAGGGGCTAGCGGGGGGCTACCGCACAGATACGCAGTATTTT. The V gene is TRBV3-1 (or the pseudogene TRBV3-2), the J gene TRBJ2-3, with 11 positions matching TRBD2. Germline CDR1 LGHDT, CDR2 YNNKEL (reference sequence). This CDR3 is built from 19 residues. Trimming removed 0 bases from V and 1 base from J; junction bases left unmatched: 9.

The V call is TRBV5-4, the J call TRBJ2-7, with 8 bases that match TRBD1. Germline trimming cut 3 bases from V and 7 bases from J; bases unmatched to any gene: 9. The CDR3 covers 14 residues. Germline loops: CDR1 SGHNT, CDR2 YYREEE (reference sequence). Here the CDR3 reads CASSSDRVVREQYF. As DNA, the CDR3 is TGTGCCAGCAGCTCGGACAGGGTAGTTAGGGAGCAGTACTTC.

The V call is TRBV29-1, the J call TRBJ2-5; 12 nucleotides agree with TRBD2. There are 14 residues in the CDR3. V dropped 7 bases and J dropped 0; count of bases not matched to a gene: 3. Germline V gene lookup returns CDR1 SQVTM and CDR2 ANQGSEA. The CDR3 bases are TGCAGCGCTCGACTAGCGGGGGACCAAGAGACCCAGTACTTC. Protein: CSARLAGDQETQYF. The variable domain in full, with the rest retrieved from reference TRBV29-1 and TRBJ2-5, is SAVISQKPSRDICQRGTSLTIQCQVDSQVTMMFWYRQQPGQSLTLIATANQGSEATYESGFVIDKFPISRPNLTFSTLTVSNMSPEDSSIYLCSARLAGDQETQYFGPGTRLLVL.

The V call is TRBV5-8, the J call TRBJ1-4, with D possibly matching TRBD1 (5 bases). V shed 4 bases and J shed 8 bases, with 9 bases lying between them. This CDR3 is 12 amino acids long. Germline CDR1 reads SGHTS; CDR2 reads YDEGEE. CDR3 residues: CASSVYREKLFF. The CDR3 region has the DNA TGTGCCAGCAGCGTTTACAGGGAAAAACTGTTTTTT.

The genes are TRBV6-6 and TRBJ1-4; no definite D call. From germline, CDR1 is MNHNY and CDR2 SVGAGI (reference sequence). Trimming shortened V by 7 bases and J by 8 bases, and 14 bases separated the two germline ends. This CDR3 is 13 amino acids long. CDR3 region: CASTFHGEEKLFF. In nucleotides, the CDR3 is TGTGCCAGCACCTTCCACGGAGAGGAAAAACTGTTTTTT.